This note documents a single T cell receptor (beta chain) sequence. Germline V gives CDR1 MGHRA, CDR2 YSYEKL. This CDR3 is 14 amino acids long. Trimming took off 1 base at V and 6 bases at J, with 13 bases between the two ends. The data were taken from a study of blood T cell repertoires in COVID-19. TCRdb's copy holds only in-frame clones and misses some; the assay was immunoSEQ multiplex PCR. The data contain about 54,000 clones, approximately 90% of them singletons. Sequenced input: peripheral blood. The V gene is TRBV4-1, the J gene TRBJ2-7; no definite D call. This sequence originates from a woman aged 55-75 years with active or convalescent COVID-19. Here the CDR3 reads CASSQALRGAEQYF. CDR3 sequence (DNA): TGCGCCAGCAGCCAAGCGCTGCGCGGAGCCGAGCAGTACTTC.